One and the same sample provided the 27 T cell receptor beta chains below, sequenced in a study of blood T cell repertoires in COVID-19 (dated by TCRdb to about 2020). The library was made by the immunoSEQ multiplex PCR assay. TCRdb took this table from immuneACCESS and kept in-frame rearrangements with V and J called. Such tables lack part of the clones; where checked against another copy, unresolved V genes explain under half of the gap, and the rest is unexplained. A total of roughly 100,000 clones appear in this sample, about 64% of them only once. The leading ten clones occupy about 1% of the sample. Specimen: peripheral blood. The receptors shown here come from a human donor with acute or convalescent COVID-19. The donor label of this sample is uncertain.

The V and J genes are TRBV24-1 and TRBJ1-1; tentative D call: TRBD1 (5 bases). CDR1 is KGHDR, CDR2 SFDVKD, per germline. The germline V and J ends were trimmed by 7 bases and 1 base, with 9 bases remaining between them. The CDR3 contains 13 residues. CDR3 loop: CATSGGANTEAFF. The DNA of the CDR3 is TGTGCCACCAGCGGAGGGGCGAACACTGAAGCTTTCTTT.

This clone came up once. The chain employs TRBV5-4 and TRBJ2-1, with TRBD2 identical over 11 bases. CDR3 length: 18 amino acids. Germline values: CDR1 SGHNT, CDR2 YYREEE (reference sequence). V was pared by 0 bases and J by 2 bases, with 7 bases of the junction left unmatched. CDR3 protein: CASSLELAGGAAYNEQFF. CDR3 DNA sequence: TGTGCCAGCAGCTTGGAATTAGCGGGGGGGGCCGCCTACAATGAGCAGTTCTTC.

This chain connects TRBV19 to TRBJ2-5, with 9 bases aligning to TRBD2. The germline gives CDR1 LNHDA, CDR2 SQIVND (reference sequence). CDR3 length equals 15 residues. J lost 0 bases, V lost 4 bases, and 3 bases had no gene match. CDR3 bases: TGTGCCAGTAGTACGACTAGCGGCGACCAAGAGACCCAGTACTTC. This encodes CASSTTSGDQETQYF.

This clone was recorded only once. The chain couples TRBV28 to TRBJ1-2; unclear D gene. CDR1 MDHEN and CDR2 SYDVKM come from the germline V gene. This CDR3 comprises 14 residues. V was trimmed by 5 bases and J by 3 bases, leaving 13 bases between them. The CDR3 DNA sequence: TGTGCCAGCAGTCTAACCGGGTTCGACTATGGCTACACCTTC. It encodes CASSLTGFDYGYTF.

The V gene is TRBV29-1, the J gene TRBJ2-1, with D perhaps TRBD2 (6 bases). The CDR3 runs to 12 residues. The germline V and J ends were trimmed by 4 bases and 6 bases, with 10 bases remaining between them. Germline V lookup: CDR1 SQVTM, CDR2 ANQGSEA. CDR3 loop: CSVVGGVNEQFF. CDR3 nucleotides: TGCAGCGTTGTTGGAGGGGTCAATGAGCAGTTCTTC.

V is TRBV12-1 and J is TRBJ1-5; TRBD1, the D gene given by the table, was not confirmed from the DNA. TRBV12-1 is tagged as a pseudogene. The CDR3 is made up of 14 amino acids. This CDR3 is CASSLGTPNQPQHF. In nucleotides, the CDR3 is TGTGCCAGCAGCCTCGGGACACCTAATCAGCCCCAGCATTTT.

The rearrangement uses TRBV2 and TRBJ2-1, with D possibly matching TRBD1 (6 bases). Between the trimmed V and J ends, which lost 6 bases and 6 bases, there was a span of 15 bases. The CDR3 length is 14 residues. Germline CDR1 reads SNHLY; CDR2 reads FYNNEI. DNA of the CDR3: TGTGCCAGCAGCTGGGACATCTTGGGCAATGAGCAGTTCTTC. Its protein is CASSWDILGNEQFF.

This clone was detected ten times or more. The CDR3 nucleotides read TGTGCCAGCAGGCGGACACAGTACTATGGCTACACCTTC. This gives the protein CASRRTQYYGYTF. The rearrangement joins TRBV6-5 to TRBJ1-2; tentative D call: TRBD1 (5 bases). This CDR3 region has 13 residues. Trimming removed 6 bases from V and 3 bases from J, with 11 bases in between. The V gene's germline CDR1 is MNHEY and CDR2 SVGAGI.

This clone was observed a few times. CDR3 DNA: TGTGCCACCAGCCAAGCGGACACGCAGTATTTT. The encoded protein is CATSQADTQYF. This chain uses TRBV24-1 with TRBJ2-3; TRBD2 might be the D (5 bases). Trimming took off 7 bases at V and 9 bases at J, with 10 bases between the two ends. Per germline, CDR1 KGHDR and CDR2 SFDVKD. The length of the CDR3 is 11 residues.

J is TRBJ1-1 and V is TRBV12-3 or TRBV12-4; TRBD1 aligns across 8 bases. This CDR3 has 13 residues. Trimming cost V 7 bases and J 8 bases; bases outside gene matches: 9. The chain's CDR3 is CASKTGGKLEAFF. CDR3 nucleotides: TGTGCCAGCAAAACAGGGGGGAAATTAGAAGCTTTCTTT.

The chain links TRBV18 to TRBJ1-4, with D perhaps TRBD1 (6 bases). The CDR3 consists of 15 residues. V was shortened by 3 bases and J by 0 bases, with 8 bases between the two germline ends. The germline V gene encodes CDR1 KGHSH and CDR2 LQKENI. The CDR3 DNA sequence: TGTGCCAGCTCACCTCGGACAGCAACTAATGAAAAACTGTTTTTT. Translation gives CASSPRTATNEKLFF. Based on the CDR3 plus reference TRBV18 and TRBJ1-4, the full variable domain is NAGVMQNPRHLVRRRGQEARLRCSPMKGHSHVYWYRQLPEEGLKFMVYLQKENIIDESGMPKERFSAEFPKEGPSILRIQQVVRGDSAAYFCASSPRTATNEKLFFGSGTQLSVL.

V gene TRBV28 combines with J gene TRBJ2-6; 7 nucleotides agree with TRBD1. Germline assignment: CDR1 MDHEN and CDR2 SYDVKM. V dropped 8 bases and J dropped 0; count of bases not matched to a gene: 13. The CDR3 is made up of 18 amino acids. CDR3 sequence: CASGTPTGITSGANVLTF. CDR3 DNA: TGTGCCAGCGGAACCCCGACAGGGATAACCTCTGGGGCCAACGTCCTGACTTTC.

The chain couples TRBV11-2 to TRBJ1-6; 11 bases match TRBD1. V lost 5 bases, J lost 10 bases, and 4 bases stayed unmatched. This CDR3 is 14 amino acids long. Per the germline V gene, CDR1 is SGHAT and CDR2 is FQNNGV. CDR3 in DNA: TGTGCCAGCAGCCCGGGACAGGGGGGCTCACCCCTCCACTTT. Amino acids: CASSPGQGGSPLHF.

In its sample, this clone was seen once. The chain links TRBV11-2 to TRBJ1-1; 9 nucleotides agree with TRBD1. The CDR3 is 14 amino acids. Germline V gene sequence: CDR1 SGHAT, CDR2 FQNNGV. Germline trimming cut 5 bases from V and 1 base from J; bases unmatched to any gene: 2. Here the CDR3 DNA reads TGTGCCAGCAGCCTGGGACAGGGGAACACTGAAGCTTTCTTT. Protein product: CASSLGQGNTEAFF.

CDR3 amino acids: CASSIGQTTNEKLFF. The CDR3 DNA sequence: TGTGCCAGTAGTATAGGGCAGACAACTAATGAAAAACTGTTTTTT. V gene TRBV19 combines with J gene TRBJ1-4; no clear D gene. Trimming pared 1 base from V and 0 bases from J, leaving 6 bases between. There are 15 residues in the CDR3. The germline V gene has CDR1 LNHDA and CDR2 SQIVND (reference sequence). Filled out from reference TRBV19 and TRBJ1-4, the complete variable domain reads DGGITQSPKYLFRKEGQNVTLSCEQNLNHDAMYWYRQDPGQGLRLIYYSQIVNDFQKGDIAEGYSVSREKKESFPLTVTSAQKNPTAFYLCASSIGQTTNEKLFFGSGTQLSVL.

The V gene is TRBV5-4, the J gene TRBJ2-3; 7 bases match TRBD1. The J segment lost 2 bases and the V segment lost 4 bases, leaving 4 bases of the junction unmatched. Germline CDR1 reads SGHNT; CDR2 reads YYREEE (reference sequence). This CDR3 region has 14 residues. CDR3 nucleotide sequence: TGTGCCAGCAGCCCGGGACAGATCACAGATACGCAGTATTTT. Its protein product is CASSPGQITDTQYF.

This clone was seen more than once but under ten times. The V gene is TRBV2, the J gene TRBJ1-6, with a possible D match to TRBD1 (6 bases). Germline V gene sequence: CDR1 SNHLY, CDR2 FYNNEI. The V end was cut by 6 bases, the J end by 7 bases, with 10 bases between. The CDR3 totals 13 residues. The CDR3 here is CASSEDRNSPLHF. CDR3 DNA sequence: TGTGCCAGCAGCGAGGACAGAAATTCACCCCTCCACTTT. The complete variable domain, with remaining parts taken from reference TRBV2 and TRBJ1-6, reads EPEVTQTPSHQVTQMGQEVILRCVPISNHLYFYWYRQILGQKVEFLVSFYNNEISEKSEIFDDQFSVERPDGSNFTLKIRSTKLEDSAMYFCASSEDRNSPLHFGNGTRLTVT.

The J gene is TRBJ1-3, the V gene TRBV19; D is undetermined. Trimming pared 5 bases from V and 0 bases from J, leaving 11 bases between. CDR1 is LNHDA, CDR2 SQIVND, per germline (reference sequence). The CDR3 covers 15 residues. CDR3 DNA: TGTGCCAGTAGTGAGGATTGGCACTCTGGAAACACCATATATTTT. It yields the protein CASSEDWHSGNTIYF.

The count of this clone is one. CDR3 DNA sequence: TGTGCCAGCAGCTCGGACAGGGGCAATTCACCCCTCCACTTT. It codes for CASSSDRGNSPLHF. The chain employs TRBV11-1 and TRBJ1-6, with 9 bases identical to TRBD1. Trimming removed 4 bases from V and 7 bases from J; junction bases left unmatched: 2. CDR1 and CDR2 (germline): SGHAT, FQDESV (reference sequence). The CDR3 sequence is 14 residues long.

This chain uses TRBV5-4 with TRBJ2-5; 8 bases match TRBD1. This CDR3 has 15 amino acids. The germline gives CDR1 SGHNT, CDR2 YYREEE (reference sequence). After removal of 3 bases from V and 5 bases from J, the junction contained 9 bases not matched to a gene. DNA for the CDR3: TGTGCCAGCAGCTCTGGACAGGGCCGGGGCGAGACCCAGTACTTC. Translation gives CASSSGQGRGETQYF.

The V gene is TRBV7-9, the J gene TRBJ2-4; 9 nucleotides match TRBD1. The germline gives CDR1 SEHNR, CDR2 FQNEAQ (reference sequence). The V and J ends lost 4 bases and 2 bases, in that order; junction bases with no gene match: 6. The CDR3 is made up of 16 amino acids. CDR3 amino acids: CASSSDRGGSKNIQYF. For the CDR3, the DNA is TGTGCCAGCAGCTCCGACAGGGGGGGTTCCAAAAACATTCAGTACTTC.

CDR3 protein: CSVEDRRGLDYGYTF. The CDR3 coding sequence is TGCAGCGTTGAAGATCGGAGGGGGCTCGACTATGGCTACACCTTC. This chain joins TRBV29-1 and TRBJ1-2, with TRBD1 matching 7 bases. The CDR3 totals 15 residues. J was trimmed by 3 bases and V by 0 bases; bases with no gene match: 7. CDR1 and CDR2 (germline): SQVTM, ANQGSEA.

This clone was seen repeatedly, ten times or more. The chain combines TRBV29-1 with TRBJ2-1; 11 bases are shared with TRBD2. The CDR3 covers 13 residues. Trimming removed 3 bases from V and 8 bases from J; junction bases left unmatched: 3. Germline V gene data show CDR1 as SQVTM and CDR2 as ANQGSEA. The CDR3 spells CSVDSGGAYEQFF. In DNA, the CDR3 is TGCAGCGTTGATAGCGGGGGGGCCTATGAGCAGTTCTTC.

CDR3 coding DNA: TGCGCCAGCAGTCAATCTAGGTACAGGACCTATCAGGGGGACTACGAGCAGTACTTC. It is translated as CASSQSRYRTYQGDYEQYF. This rearrangement joins TRBV23-1 to TRBJ2-7, with 7 positions matching TRBD1. TRBV23-1 carries the ORF label, with uncertain function. Trimming at V came to 0 bases and at J to 3 bases, leaving 17 bases not matched to a gene. The CDR3 is made up of 19 amino acids.

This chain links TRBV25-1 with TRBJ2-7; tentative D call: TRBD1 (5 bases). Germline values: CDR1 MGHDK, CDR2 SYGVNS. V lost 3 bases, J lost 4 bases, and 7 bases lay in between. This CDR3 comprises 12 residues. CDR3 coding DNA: TGTGCCAGCAGTGACCAGGGTTACGAGCAGTACGTC. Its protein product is CASSDQGYEQYV.

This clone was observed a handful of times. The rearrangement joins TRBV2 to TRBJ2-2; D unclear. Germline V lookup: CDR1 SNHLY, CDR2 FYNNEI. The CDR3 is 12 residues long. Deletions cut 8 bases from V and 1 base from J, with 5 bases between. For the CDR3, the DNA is TGTGCCAGCTCGGGGAACACCGGGGAGCTGTTTTTT. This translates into CASSGNTGELFF.

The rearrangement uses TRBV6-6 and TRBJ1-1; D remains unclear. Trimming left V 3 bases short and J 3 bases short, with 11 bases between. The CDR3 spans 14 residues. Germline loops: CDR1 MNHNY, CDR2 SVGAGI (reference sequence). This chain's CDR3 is CASSYNGGHTEAFF. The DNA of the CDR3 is TGTGCCAGCAGTTATAATGGAGGGCACACTGAAGCTTTCTTT.